This T cell receptor (beta chain) was recovered during a study of response to subunit inactivated influenza vaccine. Notes on the study in general: With each seasonal influenza vaccination, the authors suggested, few new T cells are recruited.

TCRdb used MiXCR to reprocess the RT-PCR reads, holding one entry per CDR3 protein. The repertoire holds 560,000 or so distinct CDR3 sequences, with approximately 7.6% as singletons. This clonotype has at least ten counts. Its antigen is undetermined. This CDR3 has 14 residues. Germline trimming cut 2 bases from V and 6 bases from J; bases unmatched to any gene: 5. The chain recombines TRBV12-3 or TRBV12-4 with TRBJ2-7; 9 bases map to TRBD1. This TCR was recovered from a man between 50 and 69 years old who received an inactivated influenza vaccine. The material sequenced was PBMCs from blood, taken around 25 months after vaccination. The CDR3 here is CASSLTGQGAEQYF. CDR3 nucleotide sequence: TGTGCCAGCAGTTTAACGGGACAGGGTGCCGAGCAGTACTTC.